This entry lists 2 T cell receptor beta chains sequenced from one sample in a study of blood T cell repertoires in COVID-19. Here immunoSEQ multiplex PCR was the method, and the copy in TCRdb shows in-frame clones only, minus some. The data show more than 250,000 clones, with 75% to 90% seen just once and about 9.1% held by the top ten. The specimen was peripheral blood. The receptors were gathered from a human donor in a cohort sampled during active COVID-19.

V usage is TRBV5-1 and J usage is TRBJ2-5, with TRBD2 matching 9 bases. The length of the CDR3 is 16 residues. Germline loops: CDR1 SGHRS, CDR2 YFSETQ. Germline trimming cut 4 bases from V and 5 bases from J; bases unmatched to any gene: 12. The CDR3 is CASSLGSSGVGETQYF. The DNA for the CDR3 is TGCGCCAGCAGCCTGGGGTCTAGCGGGGTAGGGGAGACCCAGTACTTC.

The V call is TRBV5-6, the J call TRBJ1-1, with 9 nucleotides matching TRBD1. The CDR3 has 16 amino acids. Losses at the gene ends were 0 bases for V and 5 bases for J; bases not matched to a gene: 8. Germline V lookup: CDR1 SGHDT, CDR2 YYEEEE. In nucleotides, the CDR3 is TGTGCCAGCAGCTTGGACAGGGGGCGTATTCTGACTGAAGCTTTCTTT. Translation: CASSLDRGRILTEAFF.